The 8 T cell receptor beta chains listed next were all sequenced from one sample in a study of T cell responses to AZD1222 COVID-19 vaccine. Libraries were prepared by immunoSEQ multiplex PCR; TCRdb keeps only in-frame clonotypes and omits some of them. The top ten hold 4.5% of the sample, which has about 94,000 clones, 85% seen once. Sequenced material: peripheral blood, taken 28 days after the second AZD1222 dose. These receptors all come from an adult who received the AZD1222 COVID-19 vaccine.

V is TRBV29-1 and J is TRBJ1-2; D remains unclear. The length of the CDR3 is 15 residues. Germline CDR1 reads SQVTM; CDR2 reads ANQGSEA. Trimming cost V 0 bases and J 6 bases, with 17 bases left between them. CDR3 DNA sequence: TGCAGCGTTGAAGATCGAAGGAGTAATGTTGATGGCTACACCTTC. Its protein is CSVEDRRSNVDGYTF.

This clone was found a few times. The CDR3 loop reads CASSDGQGPGYTF. The CDR3 bases are TGTGCCAGCAGTGATGGGCAGGGACCTGGCTACACCTTC. The chain joins TRBV2 to TRBJ1-2; possibly TRBD1 for D (5 bases). V was shortened by 3 bases and J by 7 bases, with 12 bases between the two germline ends. The CDR3 is made up of 13 amino acids. CDR1 and CDR2 (germline): SNHLY, FYNNEI.

The chain is built from TRBV19 and TRBJ2-3, with D perhaps matching TRBD1 (6 bases). The length of the CDR3 is 14 residues. Germline V gives CDR1 LNHDA, CDR2 SQIVND (reference sequence). Trimming stripped 4 bases from V and 3 bases from J, with 11 bases between. The CDR3 DNA reads TGTGCCAGTAGTACCCGGACAGCAACAGATACGCAGTATTTT. This translates into CASSTRTATDTQYF.

The chain links TRBV4-3 to TRBJ2-3; 7 bases are shared with TRBD2. Trimming took 1 base from V and 11 from J; bases not matched to a gene: 6. The CDR3 extends over 13 amino acids. CDR1 is LGHNA, CDR2 YSLEER, per germline. CDR3 in amino acids: CASSQGRASGQYF. The CDR3 DNA follows: TGCGCCAGCAGCCAAGGAAGAGCTAGCGGGCAGTATTTT.

The chain employs TRBV20-1 and TRBJ2-5; 11 nucleotides line up with TRBD2. Germline V gene sequence: CDR1 DFQATT, CDR2 SNEGSKA (reference sequence). Trimming cost V 3 bases and J 2 bases; bases outside gene matches: 5. This CDR3 has 15 residues. CDR3 coding DNA: TGCAGTGCTAGTCCTAGCGGGGGGTCTCAAGAGACCCAGTACTTC. Its translation: CSASPSGGSQETQYF.

This rearrangement joins TRBV2 to TRBJ2-7; 7 positions agree with TRBD1. This CDR3 region has 14 residues. Unmatched junction bases numbered 5, after V lost 5 bases and J lost 1 base. Germline V lookup: CDR1 SNHLY, CDR2 FYNNEI. CDR3 coding DNA: TGTGCCAGCAGTACAGGGGTCCTGTCCTACGAGCAGTACTTC. It specifies CASSTGVLSYEQYF. Using reference TRBV2 and TRBJ2-7 for the parts outside the CDR3, the full variable domain is EPEVTQTPSHQVTQMGQEVILRCVPISNHLYFYWYRQILGQKVEFLVSFYNNEISEKSEIFDDQFSVERPDGSNFTLKIRSTKLEDSAMYFCASSTGVLSYEQYFGPGTRLTVT.

V usage is TRBV2 and J usage is TRBJ1-5, with D tentatively TRBD1 (6 bases). CDR1 and CDR2 (germline): SNHLY, FYNNEI. V shed 6 bases and J shed 1 base, with 19 bases lying between them. The CDR3 is made up of 17 amino acids. CDR3 DNA sequence: TGTGCCAGCAGCCACCCAGGGGCGGGTAGAAGCAATCAGCCCCAGCATTTT. This gives the protein CASSHPGAGRSNQPQHF.

V and J are TRBV11-2 and TRBJ1-2; D gene uncertain. The V gene lost 1 base and the J gene lost 7 bases, with 4 bases spanning the gap. The CDR3 has 11 amino acids. In germline, CDR1 is SGHAT, CDR2 FQNNGV. DNA of the CDR3: TGTGCCAGCAGCTTAGGAGGTGGCTACACCTTC. Its translation is CASSLGGGYTF.